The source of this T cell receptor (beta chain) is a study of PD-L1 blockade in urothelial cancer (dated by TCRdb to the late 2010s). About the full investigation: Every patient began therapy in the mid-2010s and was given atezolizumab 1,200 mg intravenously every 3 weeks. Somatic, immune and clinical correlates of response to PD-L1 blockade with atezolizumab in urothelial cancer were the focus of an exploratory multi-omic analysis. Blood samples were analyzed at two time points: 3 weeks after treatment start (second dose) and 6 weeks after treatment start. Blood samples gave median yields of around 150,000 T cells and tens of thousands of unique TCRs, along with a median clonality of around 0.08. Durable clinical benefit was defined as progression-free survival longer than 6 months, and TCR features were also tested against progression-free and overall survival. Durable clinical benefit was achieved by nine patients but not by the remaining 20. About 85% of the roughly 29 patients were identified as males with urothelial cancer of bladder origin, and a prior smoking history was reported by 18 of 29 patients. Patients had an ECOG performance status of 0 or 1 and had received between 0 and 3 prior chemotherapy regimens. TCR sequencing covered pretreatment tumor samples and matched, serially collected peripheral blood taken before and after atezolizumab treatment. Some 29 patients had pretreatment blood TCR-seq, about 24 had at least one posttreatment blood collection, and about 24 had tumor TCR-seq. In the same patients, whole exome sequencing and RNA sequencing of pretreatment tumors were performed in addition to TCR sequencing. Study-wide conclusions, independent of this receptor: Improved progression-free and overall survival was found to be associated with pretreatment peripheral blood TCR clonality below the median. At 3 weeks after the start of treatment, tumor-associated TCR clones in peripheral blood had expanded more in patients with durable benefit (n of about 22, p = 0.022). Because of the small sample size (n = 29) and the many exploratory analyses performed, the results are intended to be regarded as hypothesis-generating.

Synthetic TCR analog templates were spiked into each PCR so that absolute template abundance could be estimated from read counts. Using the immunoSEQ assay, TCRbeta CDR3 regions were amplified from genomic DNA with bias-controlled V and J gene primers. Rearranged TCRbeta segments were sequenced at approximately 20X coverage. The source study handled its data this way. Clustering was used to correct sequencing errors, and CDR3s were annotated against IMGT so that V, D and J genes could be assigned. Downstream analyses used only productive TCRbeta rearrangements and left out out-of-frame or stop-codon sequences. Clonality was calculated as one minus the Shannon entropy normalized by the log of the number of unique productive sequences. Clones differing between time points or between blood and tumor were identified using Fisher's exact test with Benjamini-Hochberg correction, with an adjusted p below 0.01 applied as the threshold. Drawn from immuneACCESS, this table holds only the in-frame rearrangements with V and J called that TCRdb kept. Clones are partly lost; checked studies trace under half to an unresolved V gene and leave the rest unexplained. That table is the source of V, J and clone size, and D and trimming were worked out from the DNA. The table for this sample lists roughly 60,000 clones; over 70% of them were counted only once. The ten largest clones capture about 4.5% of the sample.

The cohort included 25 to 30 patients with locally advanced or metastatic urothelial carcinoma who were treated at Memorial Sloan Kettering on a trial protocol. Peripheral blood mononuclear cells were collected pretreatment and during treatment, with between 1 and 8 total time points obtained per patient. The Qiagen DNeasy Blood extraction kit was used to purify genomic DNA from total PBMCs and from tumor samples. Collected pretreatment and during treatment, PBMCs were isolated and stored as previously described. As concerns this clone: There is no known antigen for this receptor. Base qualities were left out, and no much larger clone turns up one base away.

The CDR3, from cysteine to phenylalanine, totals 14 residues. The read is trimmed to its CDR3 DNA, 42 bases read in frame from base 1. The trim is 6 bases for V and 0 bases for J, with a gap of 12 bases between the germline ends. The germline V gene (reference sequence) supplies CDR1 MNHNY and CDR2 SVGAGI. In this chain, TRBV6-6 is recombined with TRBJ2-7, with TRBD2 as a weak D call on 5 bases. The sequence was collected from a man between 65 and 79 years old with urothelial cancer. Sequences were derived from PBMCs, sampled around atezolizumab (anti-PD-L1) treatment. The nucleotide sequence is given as TGTGCCAGCAGGACGGACTTAAGCTCCTACGAGCAGTACTTC. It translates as CASRTDLSSYEQYF.